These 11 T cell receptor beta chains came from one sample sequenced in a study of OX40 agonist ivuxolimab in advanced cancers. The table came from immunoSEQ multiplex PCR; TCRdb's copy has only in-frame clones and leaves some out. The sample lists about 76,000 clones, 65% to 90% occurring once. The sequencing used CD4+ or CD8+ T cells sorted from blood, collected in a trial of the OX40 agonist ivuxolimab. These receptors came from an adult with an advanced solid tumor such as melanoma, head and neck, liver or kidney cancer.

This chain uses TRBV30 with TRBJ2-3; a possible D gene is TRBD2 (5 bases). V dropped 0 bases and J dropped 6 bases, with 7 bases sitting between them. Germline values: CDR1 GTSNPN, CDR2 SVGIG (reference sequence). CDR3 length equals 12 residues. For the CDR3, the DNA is TGTGCCTGGAGTGTACTAGGGGATACGCAGTATTTT. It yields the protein CAWSVLGDTQYF. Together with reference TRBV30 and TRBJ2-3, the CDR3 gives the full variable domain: SQTIHQWPATLVQPVGSPLSLECTVEGTSNPNLYWYRQAAGRGLQLLFYSVGIGQISSEVPQNLSASRPQDRQFILSSKKLLLSDSGFYLCAWSVLGDTQYFGPGTRLTVL.

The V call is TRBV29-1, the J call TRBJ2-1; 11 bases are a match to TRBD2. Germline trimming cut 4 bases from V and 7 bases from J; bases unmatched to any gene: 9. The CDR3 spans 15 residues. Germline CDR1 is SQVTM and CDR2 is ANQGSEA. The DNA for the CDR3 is TGCAGCGTTGGATATAGCGGGAGGGCGCGGAATGAGCAGTTCTTC. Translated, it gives CSVGYSGRARNEQFF.

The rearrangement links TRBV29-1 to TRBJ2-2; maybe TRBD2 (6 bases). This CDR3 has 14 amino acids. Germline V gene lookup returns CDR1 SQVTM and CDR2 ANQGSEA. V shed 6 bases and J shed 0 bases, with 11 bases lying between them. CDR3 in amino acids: CSVDGTANTGELFF. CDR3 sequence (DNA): TGCAGCGTGGACGGGACTGCGAACACCGGGGAGCTGTTTTTT.

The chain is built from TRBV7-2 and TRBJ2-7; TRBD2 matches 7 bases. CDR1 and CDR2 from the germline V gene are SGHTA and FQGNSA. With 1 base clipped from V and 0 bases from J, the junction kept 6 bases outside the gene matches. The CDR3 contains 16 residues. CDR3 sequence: CASSLVAGLTSYEQYF. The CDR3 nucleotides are TGTGCCAGCAGCTTAGTAGCGGGTCTGACCTCCTACGAGCAGTACTTC.

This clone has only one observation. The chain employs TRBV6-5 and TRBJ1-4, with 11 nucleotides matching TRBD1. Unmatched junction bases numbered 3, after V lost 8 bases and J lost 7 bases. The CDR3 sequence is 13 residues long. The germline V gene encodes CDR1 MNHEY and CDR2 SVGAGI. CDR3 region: CASGDRGGEKLFF. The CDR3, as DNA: TGTGCCAGCGGGGACAGGGGGGGTGAAAAACTGTTTTTT.

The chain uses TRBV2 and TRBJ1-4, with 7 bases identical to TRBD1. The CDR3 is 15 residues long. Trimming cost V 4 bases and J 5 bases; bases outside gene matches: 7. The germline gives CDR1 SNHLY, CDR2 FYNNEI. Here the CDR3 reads CASSADGTVNEKLFF. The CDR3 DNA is TGTGCCAGCAGTGCTGACGGGACAGTAAATGAAAAACTGTTTTTT.

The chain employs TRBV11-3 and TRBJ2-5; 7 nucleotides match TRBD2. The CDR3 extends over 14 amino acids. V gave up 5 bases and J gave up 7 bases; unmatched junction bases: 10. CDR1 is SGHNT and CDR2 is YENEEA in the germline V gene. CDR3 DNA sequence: TGTGCCAGCAGCCCACGGGGGGAGGCGGGGACCCAGTACTTC. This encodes CASSPRGEAGTQYF.

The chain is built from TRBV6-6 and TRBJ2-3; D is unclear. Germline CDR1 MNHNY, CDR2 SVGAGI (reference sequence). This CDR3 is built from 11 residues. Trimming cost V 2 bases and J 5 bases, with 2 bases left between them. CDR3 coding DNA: TGTGCCAGCAGTTACAGAGATACGCAGTATTTT. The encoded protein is CASSYRDTQYF.

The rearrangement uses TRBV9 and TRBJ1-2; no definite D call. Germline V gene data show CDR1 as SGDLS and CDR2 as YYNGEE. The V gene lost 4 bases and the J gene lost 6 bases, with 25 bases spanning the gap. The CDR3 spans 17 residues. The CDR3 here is CASSPRYLDPPPDGYTF. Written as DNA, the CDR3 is TGTGCCAGCAGCCCGCGATATCTGGACCCTCCCCCAGATGGCTACACCTTC.

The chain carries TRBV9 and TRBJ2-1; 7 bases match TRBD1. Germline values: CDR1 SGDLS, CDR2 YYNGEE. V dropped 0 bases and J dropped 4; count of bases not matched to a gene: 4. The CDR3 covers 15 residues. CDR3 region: CASSVGQGPYNEQFF. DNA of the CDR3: TGTGCCAGCAGCGTAGGACAGGGACCGTACAATGAGCAGTTCTTC.

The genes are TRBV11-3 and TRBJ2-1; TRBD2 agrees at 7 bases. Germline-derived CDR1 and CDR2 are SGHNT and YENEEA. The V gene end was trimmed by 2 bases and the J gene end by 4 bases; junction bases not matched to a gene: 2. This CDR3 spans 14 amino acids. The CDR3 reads CASSLYGGYNEQFF. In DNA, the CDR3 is TGTGCCAGCAGCTTATACGGGGGGTACAATGAGCAGTTCTTC. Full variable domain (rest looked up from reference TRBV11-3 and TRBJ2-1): EAGVVQSPRYKIIEKKQPVAFWCNPISGHNTLYWYLQNLGQGPELLIRYENEEAVDDSQLPKDRFSAERLKGVDSTLKIQPAELGDSAVYLCASSLYGGYNEQFFGPGTRLTVL.